The 30 T cell receptor beta chains reported below all come from one sample, sequenced in a study of radiotherapy plus CTLA-4 blockade in lung cancer. Generated by immunoSEQ multiplex PCR, the TCRdb table keeps only in-frame clones and is missing some. Of tens of thousands of clones listed, under 80% are singletons. The material was peripheral blood, obtained from a patient treated with radiotherapy plus ipilimumab. The receptors originated from a human donor with non-small cell lung cancer whose response to radiotherapy plus ipilimumab could not be evaluated. Some clones in this sample may be carry-over from other donors' samples.

The rearrangement links TRBV15 to TRBJ1-5, with D tentatively TRBD1 (6 bases). V lost 2 bases to trimming and J lost 3 bases, with 11 bases between them. This CDR3 has 15 amino acids. Germline assignment: CDR1 LNHNV and CDR2 YYDKDF (reference sequence). CDR3 protein: CATSRPTGFNQPQHF. CDR3 DNA sequence: TGTGCCACCAGCAGACCCACAGGGTTCAATCAGCCCCAGCATTTT.

This clone was seen a few times. The rearrangement links TRBV28 to TRBJ2-6; D possibly corresponds to TRBD1 (6 bases). The length of the CDR3 is 16 residues. Per germline, CDR1 MDHEN and CDR2 SYDVKM. The V end lost 6 bases, the J end lost 2 bases, and 14 bases lay between the germline ends. As DNA, the CDR3 is TGTGCCAGCAGATCATCAGGGGATCCTGGGGCCAACGTCCTGACTTTC. Encoded protein: CASRSSGDPGANVLTF.

This sequence joins TRBV7-3 and TRBJ2-1; D possibly corresponds to TRBD2 (5 bases). V gave up 5 bases and J gave up 3 bases, with 14 bases separating them. The germline V gene encodes CDR1 SGHTA and CDR2 FQGTGA. The CDR3 loop spans 15 amino acids. The CDR3 here is CASSPTERSYNEQFF. CDR3 coding DNA: TGTGCCAGCAGCCCGACGGAGCGGAGCTACAATGAGCAGTTCTTC.

This clone is a singleton in its sample. The chain carries TRBV11-3 and TRBJ2-5; 14 bases are a match to TRBD2. Germline V gene lookup returns CDR1 SGHNT and CDR2 YENEEA. This CDR3 comprises 18 residues. Germline trimming cut 5 bases from V and 0 bases from J; bases unmatched to any gene: 8. CDR3 protein: CASSPGTSGGRYQETQYF. The CDR3 region has the DNA TGTGCCAGCAGCCCTGGGACTAGCGGGGGCCGCTACCAAGAGACCCAGTACTTC. Supplemented by reference TRBV11-3 and TRBJ2-5, the full variable domain reads EAGVVQSPRYKIIEKKQPVAFWCNPISGHNTLYWYLQNLGQGPELLIRYENEEAVDDSQLPKDRFSAERLKGVDSTLKIQPAELGDSAVYLCASSPGTSGGRYQETQYFGPGTRLLVL.

The chain couples TRBV5-1 to TRBJ2-1, with D possibly TRBD2 on 6 matching bases. V was trimmed by 7 bases and J by 5 bases, leaving 13 bases between them. CDR3 size: 13 residues. The V gene's germline CDR1 is SGHRS and CDR2 YFSETQ. CDR3 amino acids: CASRQGGNNEQFF. For the CDR3, the DNA is TGCGCCAGCCGGCAGGGAGGAAACAATGAGCAGTTCTTC. Complete variable domain (other parts from reference TRBV5-1 and TRBJ2-1): KAGVTQTPRYLIKTRGQQVTLSCSPISGHRSVSWYQQTPGQGLQFLFEYFSETQRNKGNFPGRFSGRQFSNSRSEMNVSTLELGDSALYLCASRQGGNNEQFFGPGTRLTVL.

V is TRBV5-6 and J is TRBJ1-3; D perhaps matches TRBD1 (6 bases). Per the germline V gene, CDR1 is SGHDT and CDR2 is YYEEEE. V gave up 4 bases and J gave up 4 bases, with 9 bases separating them. The CDR3 contains 13 residues. For the CDR3, the DNA is TGTGCCAGCAGCCGGACAGCAGGAAACACCATATATTTT. It is translated as CASSRTAGNTIYF.

The chain uses TRBV21-1 and TRBJ2-5; TRBD1, the table's D call, was not compared with the DNA. TRBV21-1 is deemed a pseudogene. This CDR3 has 15 residues. Written as DNA, the CDR3 is TGTGCCAGCAGCAAATTTCGCACACAACAAGAGACCCAGTACTTC. This translates into CASSKFRTQQETQYF.

The V call is TRBV28, the J call TRBJ1-4; D is perhaps TRBD1 (5 bases). The V gene lost 3 bases and the J gene lost 8 bases, with 13 bases spanning the gap. This CDR3 region has 14 residues. The V gene's germline CDR1 is MDHEN and CDR2 SYDVKM. CDR3 residues: CASSLGDSREKLFF. The CDR3 region has the DNA TGTGCCAGCAGTTTGGGGGACTCTAGAGAAAAACTGTTTTTT. The entire variable domain, with the rest obtained from reference TRBV28 and TRBJ1-4, is as follows: DVKVTQSSRYLVKRTGEKVFLECVQDMDHENMFWYRQDPGLGLRLIYFSYDVKMKEKGDIPEGYSVSREKKERFSLILESASTNQTSMYLCASSLGDSREKLFFGSGTQLSVL.

In its sample, this clone was seen a few times. The CDR3 protein is CASSLVLAGEETQYF. The CDR3 bases are TGCGCCAGCAGCTTGGTACTAGCGGGGGAAGAGACCCAGTACTTC. The chain employs TRBV5-1 and TRBJ2-5; TRBD2 aligns across 11 bases. J gave up 3 bases and V 0 bases, and 1 base lay outside the gene matches. The germline CDR1 and CDR2 sequences are SGHRS and YFSETQ. The CDR3 has 15 residues.

The chain recombines TRBV6-5 with TRBJ2-1; no definite D call. The germline V gene has CDR1 MNHEY and CDR2 SVGAGI. Trimming took 6 bases from V and 5 from J, leaving 11 bases between them. This CDR3 is built from 13 residues. The CDR3 sequence: CASRSGENNEQFF. The DNA for the CDR3 is TGTGCCAGCAGGTCCGGAGAGAACAATGAGCAGTTCTTC.

The chain employs TRBV11-2 and TRBJ1-6, with a possible D match to TRBD1 (6 bases). With 2 bases removed from V and 10 bases from J, the gap between germline ends came to 15 bases. CDR1 is SGHAT, CDR2 FQNNGV, per germline. The CDR3 totals 15 residues. CDR3 amino acids: CASSLSGGADSPLHF. CDR3 sequence (DNA): TGTGCCAGCAGCTTATCTGGGGGGGCGGACTCACCCCTCCACTTT.

This rearrangement joins TRBV7-9 to TRBJ2-6, with 7 bases identical to TRBD1. J lost 2 bases, V lost 1 base, and 5 bases had no gene match. Germline V lookup: CDR1 SEHNR, CDR2 FQNEAQ (reference sequence). This CDR3 is built from 17 residues. The CDR3, as DNA: TGTGCCAGCAGCTTAGACCCAGGACAGGCTGGGGCCAACGTCCTGACTTTC. Protein sequence: CASSLDPGQAGANVLTF.

V gene TRBV11-2 combines with J gene TRBJ1-1, with TRBD1 matching 7 bases. V shed 4 bases, J shed 5 bases, and the junction held 7 bases outside the gene matches. Germline V gene data show CDR1 as SGHAT and CDR2 as FQNNGV. CDR3 length equals 14 residues. Written as DNA, the CDR3 is TGTGCCAGCAGCTGGACCCCACAGGGGACTGAAGCTTTCTTT. Translating it yields CASSWTPQGTEAFF. The whole variable domain, remainder taken from reference TRBV11-2 and TRBJ1-1, is EAGVAQSPRYKIIEKRQSVAFWCNPISGHATLYWYQQILGQGPKLLIQFQNNGVVDDSQLPKDRFSAERLKGVDSTLKIQPAKLEDSAVYLCASSWTPQGTEAFFGQGTRLTVV.

The chain recombines TRBV2 with TRBJ2-7; no clear D. CDR3 size: 11 residues. CDR1 is SNHLY and CDR2 is FYNNEI in the germline V gene. Trimming pared 3 bases from V and 3 bases from J, leaving 3 bases between. The CDR3 coding sequence is TGTGCCAGCAGTGAGTACTACGAGCAGTACTTC. This encodes CASSEYYEQYF.

This clone showed up just once. The chain couples TRBV29-1 to TRBJ2-1, with a weak D call TRBD2 (6 bases). The V end lost 1 base, the J end lost 4 bases, and 14 bases lay between the germline ends. The CDR3 spans 15 residues. The V gene's germline CDR1 is SQVTM and CDR2 ANQGSEA. Here the CDR3 reads CSVEGVVAAYNEQFF. CDR3 DNA: TGCAGCGTTGAAGGGGTGGTAGCGGCTTACAATGAGCAGTTCTTC.

The rearrangement joins TRBV5-4 to TRBJ2-1, with TRBD2 matching 10 bases. CDR3 length: 15 amino acids. Trimming cost V 2 bases and J 4 bases; bases outside gene matches: 3. Germline loops: CDR1 SGHNT, CDR2 YYREEE (reference sequence). The CDR3 nucleotides read TGTGCCAGCAGCTTTAGCGGGGGGCTATACAATGAGCAGTTCTTC. Its translation is CASSFSGGLYNEQFF.

Only one count was recorded for this clone. This sequence joins TRBV7-2 and TRBJ2-1; the D gene is possibly TRBD2 (5 bases). Per germline, CDR1 SGHTA and CDR2 FQGNSA. The CDR3 is 15 amino acids. V lost 5 bases and J lost 8, with 19 bases in between. This CDR3 reads CASSLTRGPRDEQFF. The DNA for the CDR3 is TGTGCCAGCAGCCTCACGCGAGGGCCGAGGGATGAGCAGTTCTTC. Together with reference TRBV7-2 and TRBJ2-1, the CDR3 gives the full variable domain: GAGVSQSPSNKVTEKGKDVELRCDPISGHTALYWYRQSLGQGLEFLIYFQGNSAPDKSGLPSDRFSAERTGGSVSTLTIQRTQQEDSAVYLCASSLTRGPRDEQFFGPGTRLTVL.

The chain combines TRBV7-2 with TRBJ1-5; D not resolved. CDR1 SGHTA and CDR2 FQGNSA come from the germline V gene. The CDR3 covers 15 residues. Trimming left V 4 bases short and J 5 bases short, with 15 bases between. CDR3 in DNA: TGTGCCAGCAGCTCCGACCGGGAGGACTATCAGCCCCAGCATTTT. Translated: CASSSDREDYQPQHF.

The genes are TRBV2 and TRBJ1-5; D gene ambiguous. Germline lookup yields CDR1 SNHLY and CDR2 FYNNEI. V dropped 6 bases and J dropped 0 bases, with 6 bases sitting between them. The CDR3 has 13 residues. CDR3 amino acids: CASRPVSNQPQHF. The CDR3 DNA follows: TGTGCCAGCAGACCGGTTAGCAATCAGCCCCAGCATTTT.

This chain links TRBV2 with TRBJ2-1, with D tentatively TRBD2 (5 bases). Germline CDR1 SNHLY, CDR2 FYNNEI. V shed 4 bases and J shed 9 bases, with 19 bases lying between them. The CDR3 is 15 amino acids. The CDR3 nucleotides are TGTGCCAGCAGTGGTAACGGGGTCACCGGATCTGAGCAGTTCTTC. Residues: CASSGNGVTGSEQFF. Drawing the rest from reference TRBV2 and TRBJ2-1, the complete variable domain is EPEVTQTPSHQVTQMGQEVILRCVPISNHLYFYWYRQILGQKVEFLVSFYNNEISEKSEIFDDQFSVERPDGSNFTLKIRSTKLEDSAMYFCASSGNGVTGSEQFFGPGTRLTVL.

This clone was seen once. V is TRBV28 and J is TRBJ2-2; D remains unclear. CDR3 length: 12 amino acids. V gave up 4 bases and J gave up 6 bases, with 6 bases separating them. Germline lookup yields CDR1 MDHEN and CDR2 SYDVKM. This CDR3 reads CASSSYPGELFF. As DNA, the CDR3 is TGTGCCAGCAGTTCGTATCCCGGGGAGCTGTTTTTT.

This sequence joins TRBV5-4 and TRBJ1-3; D possibly corresponds to TRBD1 (6 bases). The length of the CDR3 is 13 residues. Per germline, CDR1 SGHNT and CDR2 YYREEE (reference sequence). Trimming stripped 0 bases from V and 7 bases from J, with 8 bases between. The CDR3, as DNA: TGTGCCAGCAGCTTGGACAGGGCCAACACCATATATTTT. This sequence encodes CASSLDRANTIYF.

This clone was recorded a few times. The chain links TRBV4-3 to TRBJ2-7; possibly TRBD2 for D (6 bases). This CDR3 comprises 13 residues. V lost 0 bases and J 5 bases, leaving 8 bases between the germline ends. Per the germline V gene, CDR1 is LGHNA and CDR2 is YSLEER. The CDR3 reads CASSQEGGDEQYF. The DNA of the CDR3 is TGCGCCAGCAGCCAAGAGGGGGGAGACGAGCAGTACTTC.

The chain has TRBV11-2 and TRBJ2-7, with a possible D match to TRBD1 (5 bases). The CDR3 extends over 15 amino acids. Germline CDR1 reads SGHAT; CDR2 reads FQNNGV. The ends were cut back, 5 bases at V and 0 bases at J, with 14 bases in the middle. This CDR3 is CASSRDSSSSYEQYF. For the CDR3, the DNA is TGTGCCAGCAGCCGCGACAGCTCTTCCTCCTACGAGCAGTACTTC. The full variable domain, with the rest looked up from reference TRBV11-2 and TRBJ2-7, is EAGVAQSPRYKIIEKRQSVAFWCNPISGHATLYWYQQILGQGPKLLIQFQNNGVVDDSQLPKDRFSAERLKGVDSTLKIQPAKLEDSAVYLCASSRDSSSSYEQYFGPGTRLTVT.

The gene calls are TRBV6-4 and TRBJ2-1, with 7 bases lining up with TRBD1. CDR1 is MRHNA and CDR2 is SNTAGT in the germline V gene. This CDR3 contains 15 residues. Trimming cost V 6 bases and J 6 bases; bases outside gene matches: 11. CDR3 sequence: CASSDEMGQSNEQFF. For the CDR3, the DNA is TGTGCCAGCAGCGATGAAATGGGACAGAGCAATGAGCAGTTCTTC.

This clone was observed a single time. The chain uses TRBV6-1 and TRBJ2-1, with a tentative D call TRBD1 (6 bases). Trimming removed 2 bases at V and 4 bases at J, with 9 bases between. The CDR3 totals 14 residues. The germline V gene encodes CDR1 MNHNS and CDR2 SASEGT. Here the CDR3 DNA reads TGTGCCAGCAGTGAAAGACAGGTATACAATGAGCAGTTCTTC. Residues: CASSERQVYNEQFF.

The table lists this clone with a count of one. This sequence joins TRBV5-6 and TRBJ2-7, with 7 bases matching TRBD1. The CDR3 runs 14 residues. V lost 4 bases, J lost 5 bases, and 9 bases stayed unmatched. Germline loops: CDR1 SGHDT, CDR2 YYEEEE. CDR3 DNA: TGTGCCAGCAGCCCCGGACAGGTTCCTAACGAGCAGTACTTC. This sequence encodes CASSPGQVPNEQYF.

The chain links TRBV6-5 to TRBJ1-1; TRBD1 matches at 8 bases. Germline CDR1 is MNHEY and CDR2 is SVGAGI. The CDR3 covers 16 residues. Trimming removed 2 bases from V and 5 bases from J; junction bases left unmatched: 10. The CDR3, as DNA: TGTGCCAGCAGTTACGTGGCAGGGGGCGGTCAGACTGAAGCTTTCTTT. This encodes CASSYVAGGGQTEAFF.

This chain links TRBV7-2 with TRBJ1-2; 10 nucleotides line up with TRBD1. Germline values: CDR1 SGHTA, CDR2 FQGNSA. V trimming: 5 bases; J trimming: 7 bases; junction bases outside the gene matches: 13. This CDR3 spans 16 amino acids. This chain's CDR3 is CASSVDLGQGISGYTF. The DNA of the CDR3 is TGTGCCAGCAGCGTCGATCTGGGACAGGGGATCTCTGGCTACACCTTC.

The chain employs TRBV18 and TRBJ1-4; 7 bases are shared with TRBD1. Trimming cost V 3 bases and J 8 bases; bases outside gene matches: 12. The germline CDR1 and CDR2 sequences are KGHSH and LQKENI. The CDR3 loop spans 16 amino acids. The DNA of the CDR3 is TGTGCCAGCTCACCGACGGCCCGACAGGGTGAAGAAAAACTGTTTTTT. Amino acid sequence: CASSPTARQGEEKLFF.